This T cell receptor (beta chain) was identified during a study of early stage breast cancer tumors. Sequencing used immunoSEQ multiplex PCR; TCRdb keeps in-frame clones, though not all of them. The sample yields 25,000 to 35,000 clones, approximately 75% seen once. The CDR3 contains 15 residues. V lost 0 bases and J 1 base, leaving 9 bases between the germline ends. Germline V gene lookup returns CDR1 ENHRY and CDR2 SYGVKD. Material: blood. The receptor was derived from a person aged 45 to 60 with breast cancer. This chain connects TRBV10-3 to TRBJ1-1; D call uncertain. CDR3 amino acids: CAISESRHTNTEAFF. The CDR3 DNA sequence: TGTGCCATCAGTGAGTCGCGGCACACGAACACTGAAGCTTTCTTT.